The sequence of this TCR beta chain was determined in a study of a mutant IDH1 vaccine in newly diagnosed glioma. Turning to the study itself: In some groups vaccination began 4-6 weeks post-radiotherapy; others received it with temozolomide. Visit timing is recorded as week 35 for V12 and week 47 for V13.

The germline CDR1 and CDR2 sequences are SGHRS and YFSETQ. This CDR3 is 15 amino acids long. Trimming removed 0 bases from V and 3 bases from J; junction bases left unmatched: 1. Noted time point: week 35, safety follow-up. The vaccine gave 300 ug of a 20-mer mutant IDH1 peptide subcutaneously per dose. Those who donated had recent WHO grade 3 or 4 IDH1-mutant, ATRX-lost astrocytomas. Repertoires were generated with immunoSEQ multiplex PCR, while TCRdb's copy carries only in-frame clones and drops some. The top ten clones hold roughly 5% of a sample with 50,000 to 70,000 clones, about 74% of them seen once. As concerns this clone: Its target is unknown. Other DNA sequences from this sample encode an identical CDR3 as well.

The sequenced sample was PBMCs, obtained from a glioma patient whose treatment included an IDH1 peptide vaccine. The chain has TRBV5-1 and TRBJ2-2; 8 nucleotides align to TRBD2. This TCR came from a man aged 50 to 60 with glioma. CDR3 nucleotides: TGCGCCAGCAGCTTGGCCGGGGGGGACACCGGGGAGCTGTTTTTT. Translating gives CASSLAGGDTGELFF.